The following is a TCR beta chain sequence with its context. Its antigen is currently unknown. The study drew the donors from its roughly 130-subject validation cohort, separate from the roughly 700-subject first cohort. Sequencing was performed with immunoSEQ multiplex PCR; in TCRdb, only in-frame clones are kept and a portion is missing. The sample has tens of thousands of clones; 85% to 95% are singletons. The data are from a study of cytomegalovirus exposure and HLA in healthy donors. From germline, CDR1 is LGHNA and CDR2 YNFKEQ. V was shortened by 1 base and J by 1 base, with 19 bases between the two germline ends. The CDR3 runs 18 residues. Study-wide findings and caveats: 164 TCR beta chains were listed as cytomegalovirus-associated. There were some public TCRs occurring in many donors, but most TCR sequences were rare.

The chain recombines TRBV4-2 with TRBJ1-1; D is uncertain. Material: PBMCs. The source of this sequence is a man aged 18 to 29 in good health and CMV-seropositive. In DNA form, the CDR3 reads TGTGCCAGCAGCCAAGCCCCCGTAACCGGGGTGAGGAACACTGAAGCTTTCTTT. It specifies CASSQAPVTGVRNTEAFF.